Listed below are T cell receptor beta chains from one sample, sequenced in a study of blood T cell repertoires in COVID-19. TCRdb's table, derived via immunoSEQ multiplex PCR, lists solely in-frame clones and lacks some. The sample comprises tens of thousands of clones, 88% of which are singletons, and 7.5% to 10% rests with the top ten. Source material: peripheral blood. Source of these receptors: a human donor in a cohort sampled during active COVID-19. The CDR3 runs from the conserved cysteine through the conserved F or W. D genes are given only for firm matches. Clone sizes are given selectively: once, few, many, or a class where the clone is expanded.

D gene	J gene	V gene	clone size	CDR3 protein	CDR3 DNA
-	TRBJ1-5	TRBV10-3	-	CAISERGPGGNQPQHF	TGTGCCATCAGTGAAAGAGGGCCGGGGGGCAATCAGCCCCAGCATTTT
-	TRBJ2-2	TRBV7-2	-	CASSSGNTGELFF	TGTGCCAGCAGTTCCGGGAACACCGGGGAGCTGTTTTTT
-	TRBJ1-2	TRBV9	-	CASSVVDIPSGDYGYTF	TGTGCCAGCAGCGTAGTTGACATTCCCTCCGGGGACTATGGCTACACCTTC
TRBD1	TRBJ1-1	TRBV2	-	CASSPGGEAFF	TGTGCCAGCAGCCCAGGGGGGGAAGCTTTCTTT
-	TRBJ2-2	TRBV5-1	-	CASSLSNGNTGELFF	TGCGCCAGCAGCTTGAGTAACGGGAACACCGGGGAGCTGTTTTTT
TRBD1	TRBJ2-6	TRBV3-1/TRBV3-2	-	CASSKRDRGTSGANVLTF	TGTGCCAGCAGCAAAAGGGACAGGGGCACCTCTGGGGCCAACGTCCTGACTTTC
TRBD2	TRBJ2-5	TRBV29-1	-	CSVEEGDSGRALETQYF	TGCAGCGTTGAAGAAGGAGATAGCGGGAGGGCCCTTGAGACCCAGTACTTC
-	TRBJ2-2	TRBV25-1	few	CASSVRHRTGELFF	TGTGCCAGCAGTGTGAGGCATCGGACCGGGGAGCTGTTTTTT
TRBD1	TRBJ1-6	TRBV6-5	few	CASSYDRANSPLHF	TGTGCCAGCAGTTACGACAGGGCGAATTCACCCCTCCACTTT
-	TRBJ1-3	TRBV7-3	-	CASSLGSGAGNTIYF	TGTGCCAGCAGCTTAGGGAGCGGGGCCGGAAACACCATATATTTT